This T cell receptor (beta chain) was identified during a study of blood T cell repertoires in COVID-19. About the study: T cells, B-cell-depleted T cells, or PBMCs provided the cDNA or gDNA that served as material.

Original data processing: Amplification with reference gene primers provided the estimates of nucleated cell counts. Produced via immunoSEQ multiplex PCR; TCRdb's table is partial and in-frame only. V and J calls and clone size are copied from that table; D and trimming were computed from the DNA. The sample consists of roughly 40,000 clones, around 89% of them appearing once. Trimming stripped 7 bases from V and 9 bases from J, with 13 bases between. The CDR3 has 11 amino acids. Germline V gene data show CDR1 as GTSNPN and CDR2 as SVGIG (reference sequence). This chain links TRBV30 with TRBJ2-1; D gene ambiguous. Material for sequencing was peripheral blood. This TCR came from a human donor in a cohort sampled during active COVID-19. The CDR3 sequence is CALKERSEQFF. The CDR3 DNA reads as TGTGCCTTAAAGGAGAGGAGTGAGCAGTTCTTC.